These 15 T cell receptor beta chains originate from one sample sequenced in a study of T cell responses to AZD1222 COVID-19 vaccine. This table comes from immunoSEQ multiplex PCR, and its TCRdb copy is limited to in-frame clones, with some not included. Of over 95,000 clones detected, almost 90% appear once; the ten largest clones hold roughly 15%. The material was peripheral blood, obtained 28 days after the second AZD1222 dose. These receptors came from an adult who received the AZD1222 COVID-19 vaccine.

The CDR3 DNA is TGTGCCAGCAGTTCAGGGGGCAAGGAGACCCAGTACTTC. Its protein product is CASSSGGKETQYF. The chain uses TRBV6-5 and TRBJ2-5; 8 bases match TRBD1. V trimming: 4 bases; J trimming: 5 bases; junction bases outside the gene matches: 3. The CDR3 totals 13 residues. CDR1 is MNHEY, CDR2 SVGAGI, per germline.

V usage is TRBV3-1 (or the pseudogene TRBV3-2) and J usage is TRBJ1-1; TRBD1 matches at 9 bases. Germline V gene data show CDR1 as LGHDT and CDR2 as YNNKEL (reference sequence). This CDR3 comprises 16 residues. V trimming: 1 base; J trimming: 10 bases; junction bases outside the gene matches: 13. This CDR3 reads CASSQGLGQGVSRAFF. The CDR3 nucleotides are TGTGCCAGCAGCCAAGGATTGGGACAGGGTGTTTCTAGAGCTTTCTTT.

The genes are TRBV5-4 and TRBJ2-1, with no clear D. Germline V gene lookup returns CDR1 SGHNT and CDR2 YYREEE (reference sequence). Trimming pared 4 bases from V and 1 base from J, leaving 15 bases between. The CDR3 has 16 amino acids. This chain's CDR3 is CASSPTGGTSYNEQFF. The CDR3, as DNA: TGTGCCAGCAGCCCCACGGGCGGAACTTCCTACAATGAGCAGTTCTTC.

This chain uses TRBV27 with TRBJ2-7; D may be TRBD1 or TRBD2 (5 bases each). This CDR3 has 13 amino acids. Trimming shortened V by 2 bases and J by 7 bases, and 12 bases separated the two germline ends. The germline V gene encodes CDR1 MNHEY and CDR2 SMNVEV (reference sequence). In DNA, the CDR3 is TGTGCCAGCAGTTTAGAGGGGATGGGGGAGCAGTACTTC. Translation: CASSLEGMGEQYF.

This clone came up once. The gene calls are TRBV28 and TRBJ1-1; maybe TRBD1 (5 bases). Trimming removed 5 bases from V and 2 bases from J, with 24 bases in between. Germline V lookup: CDR1 MDHEN, CDR2 SYDVKM. This CDR3 comprises 18 residues. The CDR3 coding sequence is TGTGCCAGCAGTCCCCTGCCCCGTAAGAGGGGAGATAACACTGAAGCTTTCTTT. Translating gives CASSPLPRKRGDNTEAFF.

This chain links TRBV19 with TRBJ2-1; 8 bases match TRBD1. V was pared by 7 bases and J by 2 bases, with 4 bases of the junction left unmatched. The germline V gene encodes CDR1 LNHDA and CDR2 SQIVND (reference sequence). CDR3 size: 14 residues. The DNA of the CDR3 is TGTGCCAGTACGACAGGGGTCACCTACAATGAGCAGTTCTTC. It codes for CASTTGVTYNEQFF.

This clone is medium-sized by share. This sequence joins TRBV5-4 and TRBJ2-2, with D possibly matching TRBD2 (5 bases). V gave up 0 bases and J gave up 5 bases, with 11 bases separating them. CDR1 is SGHNT and CDR2 is YYREEE in the germline V gene (reference sequence). There are 15 residues in the CDR3. Here the CDR3 reads CASSLDLRETGELFF. The CDR3 nucleotides are TGTGCCAGCAGCTTGGATCTGAGGGAAACCGGGGAGCTGTTTTTT.

This clone was observed a handful of times. This rearrangement joins TRBV28 to TRBJ1-1; D not certain. This CDR3 contains 12 residues. V lost 5 bases and J 2 bases, leaving 6 bases between the germline ends. Germline V gives CDR1 MDHEN, CDR2 SYDVKM. CDR3 nucleotide sequence: TGTGCCAGCAGTCCCATTAACACTGAAGCTTTCTTT. This gives the protein CASSPINTEAFF.

This chain uses TRBV5-1 with TRBJ1-2, with D uncertain. V gave up 0 bases and J gave up 2 bases, with 11 bases separating them. The CDR3 has 15 residues. Germline V CDR1 and CDR2: SGHRS, YFSETQ. The CDR3 DNA follows: TGCGCCAGCAGCTTGGGGCAGCCTCCAAACTATGGCTACACCTTC. This encodes CASSLGQPPNYGYTF.

The genes are TRBV7-2 and TRBJ1-5, with D uncertain. The V end lost 5 bases, the J end lost 7 bases, and 24 bases lay between the germline ends. The CDR3 is 17 residues long. In germline, CDR1 is SGHTA, CDR2 FQGNSA. The CDR3 DNA is TGTGCCAGCAGCCCCACGGATGTGGAGGGTTCTTGGCAGCCCCAGCATTTT. Amino acids: CASSPTDVEGSWQPQHF.

The chain carries TRBV19 and TRBJ2-7; 8 positions agree with TRBD1. CDR3 length: 14 residues. The junction had 10 bases not matched to a gene; V was cut back by 6 bases and J by 6 bases. The germline CDR1 and CDR2 sequences are LNHDA and SQIVND (reference sequence). Written as DNA, the CDR3 is TGTGCCAGTAGCTCCGACAGGGGATTACGCGAGCAGTACTTC. It translates to CASSSDRGLREQYF.

The chain has TRBV27 and TRBJ1-2; a weak D match, TRBD1 (5 bases). The V end lost 5 bases, the J end lost 8 bases, and 15 bases lay between the germline ends. The V gene's germline CDR1 is MNHEY and CDR2 SMNVEV (reference sequence). This CDR3 has 13 amino acids. Here the CDR3 reads CASSPGTWEGYTF. For the CDR3, the DNA is TGTGCCAGCAGTCCTGGGACGTGGGAGGGCTACACCTTC.

The CDR3 DNA reads TGTGCCAGTAGTACAAGGACCTCAGGGGGGACCACTGAAGCTTTCTTT. This codes for CASSTRTSGGTTEAFF. The chain uses TRBV19 and TRBJ1-1; 7 positions agree with TRBD1. After removal of 4 bases from V and 4 bases from J, the junction contained 12 bases not matched to a gene. The CDR3 contains 16 residues. Germline V gene lookup returns CDR1 LNHDA and CDR2 SQIVND (reference sequence).

This clone was seen a few times. The chain employs TRBV12-5 and TRBJ2-5, with 9 positions matching TRBD2. Unmatched junction bases numbered 1, after V lost 4 bases and J lost 4 bases. The CDR3 loop spans 13 amino acids. Germline CDR1 is LGHNT and CDR2 is FRNRAP. CDR3 protein: CASGSSGAETQYF. CDR3 nucleotide sequence: TGTGCTAGTGGTTCTAGCGGGGCAGAGACCCAGTACTTC. Full variable domain (rest looked up from reference TRBV12-5 and TRBJ2-5): DARVTQTPRHKVTEMGQEVTMRCQPILGHNTVFWYRQTMMQGLELLAYFRNRAPLDDSGMPKDRFSAEMPDATLATLKIQPSEPRDSAVYFCASGSSGAETQYFGPGTRLLVL.

The rearrangement uses TRBV9 and TRBJ1-1, with 8 bases fitting TRBD1. CDR1 is SGDLS, CDR2 YYNGEE, per germline. The CDR3 covers 14 residues. V lost 3 bases, J lost 4 bases, and 5 bases stayed unmatched. CDR3 sequence reads: CASSAKGTGTEAFF. The DNA of the CDR3 is TGTGCCAGCAGCGCGAAAGGGACAGGCACTGAAGCTTTCTTT.